These 4 T cell receptor beta chains share one sample of origin, sequenced in a study of shared clonotypes between healthy human individuals. The data were produced by immunoSEQ multiplex PCR, yet TCRdb's version contains in-frame clones alone and is incomplete. The sample has about 2.3 million clones; 80% to 95% are singletons. The sequencing sample was made of naive CD4+ T cells from PBMCs. As to subset: CD45RA+ positively selected. Source of these receptors: a man between 18 and 35 years old in good health. Some clones in this sample may be carry-over from other donors' samples.

This sequence joins TRBV25-1 and TRBJ2-5; 8 nucleotides line up with TRBD2. CDR1 and CDR2 (germline): MGHDK, SYGVNS. V lost 4 bases to trimming and J lost 0 bases; unmatched junction nucleotides: 13. This CDR3 has 18 amino acids. CDR3 coding DNA: TGTGCCAGCAGTGCCTACTGGCGGGAGGATCTCTACCAAGAGACCCAGTACTTC. Translated: CASSAYWREDLYQETQYF. Full variable domain (outside the CDR3, taken from reference TRBV25-1 and TRBJ2-5): EADIYQTPRYLVIGTGKKITLECSQTMGHDKMYWYQQDPGMELHLIHYSYGVNSTEKGDLSSESTVSRIRTEHFPLTLESARPSHTSQYLCASSAYWREDLYQETQYFGPGTRLLVL.

This clone is a singleton in its sample. The rearrangement joins TRBV7-3 to TRBJ2-1; possible D gene TRBD2, 5 bases. This CDR3 contains 16 residues. The V end was cut by 3 bases, the J end by 7 bases, with 19 bases between. Germline V gene data show CDR1 as SGHTA and CDR2 as FQGTGA. The CDR3 DNA sequence: TGTGCCAGCAGCTTTCTCCGAGGGTACAGAGGAAATGAGCAGTTCTTC. It translates to CASSFLRGYRGNEQFF. Together with reference TRBV7-3 and TRBJ2-1, the CDR3 gives the full variable domain: GAGVSQTPSNKVTEKGKYVELRCDPISGHTALYWYRQSLGQGPEFLIYFQGTGAADDSGLPNDRFFAVRPEGSVSTLKIQRTERGDSAVYLCASSFLRGYRGNEQFFGPGTRLTVL.

J is TRBJ2-7 and V is TRBV2; 12 bases map to TRBD2. Losses at the gene ends were 7 bases for V and 6 bases for J; bases not matched to a gene: 7. The CDR3 sequence is 14 residues long. Germline V gene sequence: CDR1 SNHLY, CDR2 FYNNEI. CDR3 DNA: TGTGCCAGCAAAATTCTAGCGGGAGGGAGCGAGCAGTACTTC. This sequence encodes CASKILAGGSEQYF.

This chain connects TRBV9 to TRBJ1-2, with D hard to call. Germline CDR1 is SGDLS and CDR2 is YYNGEE. This CDR3 has 14 amino acids. Between the trimmed V and J ends, which lost 4 bases and 4 bases, there was a span of 14 bases. The CDR3 reads CASSPRTGIYGYTF. DNA of the CDR3: TGTGCCAGCAGCCCCCGGACGGGGATCTATGGCTACACCTTC. The variable domain in full, completed from reference TRBV9 and TRBJ1-2, reads DSGVTQTPKHLITATGQRVTLRCSPRSGDLSVYWYQQSLDQGLQFLIQYYNGEERAKGNILERFSAQQFPDLHSELNLSSLELGDSALYFCASSPRTGIYGYTFGSGTRLTVV.